This T cell receptor (beta chain) was captured in a study of breast tumors, draining lymph nodes, adjacent tissues. This clonotype was found many times. The lymph nodes were axillary draining lymph nodes from breast cancer patients. TCRdb reprocessed the multiplex PCR reads via MiXCR and lists one record per CDR3 protein. The table lists more than 250,000 distinct CDR3 sequences, about 30% of them singletons, with under 1.2% in the top ten. The clonotype comes from a female donor with breast cancer. Some clones in this sample may be carry-over from other donors' samples. The sample was axillary lymph node tissue.

The CDR3 DNA reads as TGTGCCAGCAGCCTACCTAGCGGAGACTACGAGCAGTACTTC. This encodes CASSLPSGDYEQYF. The chain is built from TRBV12-3 or TRBV12-4 and TRBJ2-7; TRBD2 agrees at 7 bases. CDR3 length equals 14 residues. V lost 6 bases to trimming and J lost 3 bases; unmatched junction nucleotides: 8.